This T cell receptor (beta chain) was sequenced for a study of T cell responses to AZD1222 COVID-19 vaccine. This clone has a single count. What it recognizes is unknown. Germline loops: CDR1 KGHDR, CDR2 SFDVKD. V trimming: 6 bases; J trimming: 9 bases; junction bases outside the gene matches: 10. The CDR3 has 15 amino acids. Assay used: immunoSEQ multiplex PCR; TCRdb lists only in-frame clones, some missing. Of around 160,000 clones detected, about 90% appear once; the ten largest clones hold approximately 1.2%. Whole-study results and caveats: The study sampled repertoires only after the peak T cell response.

This receptor was identified in an adult who received the AZD1222 COVID-19 vaccine. V and J are TRBV24-1 and TRBJ1-6; 7 nucleotides line up with TRBD1. The starting material was peripheral blood, obtained 28 days after the second AZD1222 dose. The CDR3 loop is CATSPRKGASSPLHF. In nucleotides, the CDR3 is TGTGCCACCAGTCCTAGGAAGGGGGCGAGTTCACCCCTCCACTTT.